The 5 T cell receptor beta chains listed next were all sequenced from one sample in a study of beta chain features in type 1 diabetes. Investigators reverse transcribed all isolated RNA, so they sequenced expressed TCRB transcripts. Repertoires were generated with immunoSEQ multiplex PCR, while TCRdb's copy carries only in-frame clones and drops some. The data contain around 150,000 clones, about 7% of them singletons. The sequencing input was central memory CD4+ T cells from blood. These receptors all stem from a woman in her 30s in good health.

The chain couples TRBV11-3 to TRBJ2-3; D gene unclear. V was cut by 1 base and J by 1 base, with 3 bases left in between. The CDR3 has 13 residues. Per germline, CDR1 SGHNT and CDR2 YENEEA. CDR3 residues: CASSLGGTDTQYF. The CDR3 bases are TGTGCCAGCAGCTTAGGAGGCACAGATACGCAGTATTTT.

This clone turned up a few times. The chain links TRBV14 to TRBJ2-2, with 9 nucleotides matching TRBD1. CDR3 size: 15 residues. The ends lost 4 bases at V and 5 bases at J; junction bases unmatched: 5. Per the germline V gene, CDR1 is SGHDN and CDR2 is FVKESK. This chain's CDR3 is CASSRNRGHTGELFF. The CDR3 DNA reads as TGTGCCAGCAGCCGAAACAGGGGGCATACCGGGGAGCTGTTTTTT.

The rearrangement joins TRBV11-2 to TRBJ2-5; 13 bases fit TRBD2. The J call may be faulty, since TRBJ2-7 better matches the DNA end. The CDR3 has 18 amino acids. Per the germline V gene, CDR1 is SGHAT and CDR2 is FQNNGV. The CDR3 region is CASSRISGLAGVTYEQYF. DNA for the CDR3: TGTGCCAGCAGTCGGATTAGTGGACTAGCGGGGGTAACCTACGAGCAGTACTTC.

In its sample, this clone was seen many times. V usage is TRBV18 and J usage is TRBJ2-5, with D uncertain. Germline CDR1 KGHSH, CDR2 LQKENI. V was trimmed by 3 bases and J by 2 bases, leaving 4 bases between them. CDR3 size: 12 residues. CDR3 DNA: TGTGCCAGCTCACCCAATCAAGAGACCCAGTACTTC. Residues: CASSPNQETQYF.

This clone was counted only a few times. The chain has TRBV6-1 and TRBJ1-5; TRBD1 agrees at 11 bases. The CDR3 extends over 14 amino acids. J gave up 3 bases and V 8 bases, and 3 bases lay outside the gene matches. Germline V gene sequence: CDR1 MNHNS, CDR2 SASEGT. In DNA form, the CDR3 reads TGTGCCAGCGGACAGGGGGCATACAATCAGCCCCAGCATTTT. Its protein is CASGQGAYNQPQHF.